This TCR beta chain was captured by sequencing in a study of blood T cells in healthy people across ages. The study, taken as a whole, reports: The study found more naive CD4+ cells and higher diversity in long-lived than aged donors.

About this clonotype itself: Antigen unknown.

Primed by a sample-barcoded 5' primer and a J-beta primer mix, a second PCR proceeded for roughly 6 to 12 cycles. TCRdb re-called the 5' RACE reads through MiXCR, storing one row per CDR3 protein. The sample records hundreds of thousands of distinct CDR3 sequences, around 49% being singletons. CDR1 and CDR2 from the germline V gene are MGHDK and SYGVNS. V was clipped by 7 bases and J by 1 base; unmatched bases: 7. This CDR3 has 15 amino acids. Those donating, healthy Caucasian individuals from Russia, were aged roughly 6 to 90. They isolated at least 6 million PBMCs from each sample. Sample: blood. The gene calls are TRBV25-1 and TRBJ1-3; 7 nucleotides align to TRBD1. This clonotype was obtained from a woman between 55 and 75 years old in good health. This CDR3 reads CASTRDRDSGNTIYF. The CDR3 nucleotides are TGTGCCAGCACGAGAGACAGGGATTCTGGAAACACCATATATTTT.